This T cell receptor (beta chain) was sequenced in a study of cytomegalovirus exposure and HLA in healthy donors. Produced via immunoSEQ multiplex PCR; TCRdb's table is partial and in-frame only. The table includes approximately 170,000 clones, 85% detected once. With regard to this clone: Its matching antigen is unknown.

Study-wide results and limits: In the 90 to 150 validation repertoires, about 94% of cluster scores exceeded 0, per a later analysis. Rarity held for most TCR sequences, but there were some public TCRs that occurred in many donors. Cytomegalovirus association was listed for 150 to 200 TCR beta chains.

This CDR3 has 14 residues. CDR1 is SQVTM and CDR2 is ANQGSEA in the germline V gene. Trimming at V came to 2 bases and at J to 0 bases, leaving 3 bases not matched to a gene. The sample was PBMCs. The clonotype comes from a man younger than 35 in good health and CMV-seropositive. The rearrangement links TRBV29-1 to TRBJ2-7; 8 bases fit TRBD2. Written as DNA, the CDR3 is TGCAGCGTTGAAAGAGCGGGGGACTCCTACGAGCAGTACTTC. Residues: CSVERAGDSYEQYF.